This TCR beta chain was obtained from a study of a mutant IDH1 vaccine in newly diagnosed glioma. The time point is: week 11, during vaccination. Topical imiquimod accompanied each vaccine dose, which consisted of 300 ug of mutant IDH1 20-mer peptide. The CDR3 covers 15 residues. Deletions cut 7 bases from V and 4 bases from J, with 19 bases between. This clone was detected once. Its antigen is not identified. Only in-frame clones appear in the TCRdb table, and some are missing; sequencing was by immunoSEQ multiplex PCR. The table lists roughly 25,000 clones, roughly 78% of them singletons. This sequence was found in a man aged 40-49 years with glioma. The chain joins TRBV23-1 to TRBJ1-2, with D possibly matching TRBD1 (5 bases). TRBV23-1 is flagged as an ORF with uncertain function. Sample: PBMCs, taken from a glioma patient whose treatment included an IDH1 peptide vaccine. The CDR3 region has the DNA TGCGCCAGCATATGGGCAGGGAGGAGTGGCTATGGCTACACCTTC. Translation gives CASIWAGRSGYGYTF.